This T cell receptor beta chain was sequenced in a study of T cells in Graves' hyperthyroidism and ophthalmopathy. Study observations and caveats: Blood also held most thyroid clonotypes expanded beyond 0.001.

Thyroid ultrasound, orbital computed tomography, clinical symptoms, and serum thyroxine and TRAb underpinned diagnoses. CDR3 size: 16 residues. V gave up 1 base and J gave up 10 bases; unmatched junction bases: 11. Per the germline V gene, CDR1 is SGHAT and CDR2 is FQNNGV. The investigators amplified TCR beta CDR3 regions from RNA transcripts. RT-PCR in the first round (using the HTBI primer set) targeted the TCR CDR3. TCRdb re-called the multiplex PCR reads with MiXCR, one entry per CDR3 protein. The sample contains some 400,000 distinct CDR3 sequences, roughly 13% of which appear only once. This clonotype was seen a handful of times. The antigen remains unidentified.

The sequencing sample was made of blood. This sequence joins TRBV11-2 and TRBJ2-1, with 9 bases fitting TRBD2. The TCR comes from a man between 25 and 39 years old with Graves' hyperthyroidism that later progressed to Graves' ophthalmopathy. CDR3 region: CASSLAASGVWMEQFF. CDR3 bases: TGTGCCAGCAGCTTAGCCGCTAGCGGGGTCTGGATGGAGCAGTTCTTC.